This T cell receptor (beta chain) is drawn from a study of cytomegalovirus exposure and HLA in healthy donors. The study's findings and limits: In a later analysis, most CMV-associated TCR beta chains appeared HLA-restricted.

Concerning this clone: What it recognizes is unknown.

PCR amplification relied on 60 Vbeta primers (plus 13 Jbeta primers). Using immunoSEQ multiplex PCR, the repertoire was profiled, and TCRdb retains in-frame clones only, with some absent. The data hold over 150,000 clones, with approximately 85% observed a single time. The CDR3 has 15 residues. CDR1 and CDR2 (germline): SGHRS, YFSETQ. J was trimmed by 2 bases and V by 1 base; bases with no gene match: 4. This sequence originates from a man aged 45-65 years in good health and CMV-seropositive. V gene TRBV5-1 combines with J gene TRBJ2-5; 8 bases agree with TRBD2. Sequencing input: PBMCs. The CDR3 region is CASSLLAGGQETQYF. The CDR3 nucleotides read TGCGCCAGCAGCTTGCTGGCGGGGGGTCAAGAGACCCAGTACTTC.